This TCR beta chain was profiled in a study of technical replicates of blood from several donors. Data came from immunoSEQ multiplex PCR; TCRdb stores just in-frame clones and leaves some out. The repertoire holds around 50,000 clones, approximately 90% seen once, with about 3.9% in the top ten. Sequencing was carried out using PBMCs. The clonotype originates from a human donor in good health. Some clones in this sample may be carry-over from other donors' samples.

The CDR3 reads CASSPVYRGTYEQYF. CDR3 in DNA: TGTGCCAGCAGCCCCGTTTATAGGGGTACGTACGAGCAGTACTTC. V usage is TRBV7-9 and J usage is TRBJ2-7, with D tentatively TRBD1 (5 bases). CDR3 length equals 15 residues. Trimming took off 5 bases at V and 4 bases at J, with 18 bases between the two ends. The germline CDR1 and CDR2 sequences are SEHNR and FQNEAQ (reference sequence).